Given below is one TCR beta chain in context. Its antigen target is currently unknown. The input lacks base qualities; no much larger clone sits a single base away. Including cysteine and phenylalanine, the CDR3 has 16 amino acids. The entry retains the CDR3 DNA only, 48 bases that are in frame from base 1. The germline V gene specifies MRHNA as CDR1 and SNTAGT as CDR2. Trimmed from V: 8 bases; trimmed from J: 2 bases; junction bases lacking a gene match: 13. This entry is derived from a study of blood T cell repertoires in COVID-19 (dated by TCRdb to 2020 to 2022). In the study overall: Samples from collaborators originated in the United States, Italy and Spain and spanned both the acute and convalescent phases of COVID-19. The material from the prospective study consisted of cDNA or gDNA derived from T cells, B-cell-depleted T cells, or PBMCs. The dataset comprised deeply sampled blood TCRbeta repertoires from subjects exposed to, actively infected with, or recovered from COVID-19. A freely available public database, intended as a resource for researchers studying the immune response to SARS-CoV-2, is where the repertoires were released. The samples were drawn from the first 160 participants of the ongoing ImmuneRACE study and from 1,254 subjects provided by 6 global collaborators. The sample metadata nearly always contained a de-identified subject ID, COVID-19 status, age in years and sex. Where HLA class I and class II types were available, the types were taken from metadata supplied by the sample provider, not from assay-based typing. The paper's findings and limits, for the study overall: Clinical and demographic metadata were provided uncurated, with the amount varying by source and participant.

Participants in the prospective study were aged roughly 18 to 100 years, lived in 24 United States geographic areas, and enrolled through a virtual design. Cohort assignment in the prospective study relied on participant-reported clinical history from a screening survey and a study questionnaire. Exposed participants were defined as having been in contact with someone with a PCR-confirmed or clinician-diagnosed COVID-19 case within 2 weeks of study entry. In the prospective study, whole blood, serum and a nasopharyngeal or oropharyngeal swab were collected from each participant by mobile phlebotomists. Over a roughly 2-month period, participants in the prospective study had the option of providing additional blood draws and questionnaires. Before DNA extraction, prospective study blood samples were shipped either frozen or at room temperature. The immunoSEQ Assay, a bias-controlled multiplex PCR, was used to amplify TCRbeta CDR3 regions from genomic DNA. On the authors' methods: The number of nucleated cells in each sample was estimated by amplification of reference gene primers within the assay. To quantify the absolute abundance of each unique TCRbeta CDR3 rearrangement, sequence reads were collapsed and filtered. For each sample, productive Simpson clonality was calculated by taking the square root of Simpson's diversity index across productive rearrangements. In TCRdb, the immuneACCESS table is reduced to in-frame sequences with V and J assigned. These tables do not hold every clone; where another copy was compared, an unresolved V gene accounts for under half, and the others remain unexplained. V, J and clone size derive from that table, while D and trimming were established from the DNA sequence. The sample records fewer than 250,000 clones, roughly 84% of which are singletons. 3% to 3.5% of the sample lies in the top ten.

This chain joins TRBV6-4 to TRBJ2-7, with TRBD1 matching 9 junction bases. The sequenced material came from PBMCs or T cells enriched from blood (not recorded which). The receptor was derived from a woman aged 25 to 45 who had been exposed to COVID-19. CDR3 region: CASRPGGTGPPYEQYF. The DNA is as follows: TGTGCCAGCCGCCCCGGGGGGACAGGGCCCCCCTACGAGCAGTACTTC.